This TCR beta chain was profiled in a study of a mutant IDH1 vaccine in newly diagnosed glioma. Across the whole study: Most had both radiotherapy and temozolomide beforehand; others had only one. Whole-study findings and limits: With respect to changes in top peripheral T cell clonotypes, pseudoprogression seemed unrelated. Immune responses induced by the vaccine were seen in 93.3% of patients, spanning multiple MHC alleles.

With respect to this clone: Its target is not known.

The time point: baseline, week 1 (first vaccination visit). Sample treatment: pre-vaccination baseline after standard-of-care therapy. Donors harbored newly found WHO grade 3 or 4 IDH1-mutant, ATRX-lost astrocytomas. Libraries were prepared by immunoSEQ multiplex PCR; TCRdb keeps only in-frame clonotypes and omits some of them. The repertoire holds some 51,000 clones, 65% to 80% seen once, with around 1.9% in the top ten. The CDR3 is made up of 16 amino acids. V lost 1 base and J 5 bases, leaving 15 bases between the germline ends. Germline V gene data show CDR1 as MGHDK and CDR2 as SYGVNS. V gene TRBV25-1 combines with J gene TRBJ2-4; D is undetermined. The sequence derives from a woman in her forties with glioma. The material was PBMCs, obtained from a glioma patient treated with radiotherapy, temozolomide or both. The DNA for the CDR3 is TGTGCCAGCAGTGAATCATGGAATATCCCTCAAAACATTCAGTACTTC. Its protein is CASSESWNIPQNIQYF.